Below are 29 T cell receptor beta chains sequenced from a single sample in a study of T-cell reconstitution after alpha-beta-depleted transplantation in children. Unique molecular identifiers featured in how the TCRbeta library was prepared. TCRdb recomputed calls from the PCR reads with MiXCR, one row per CDR3 protein. The sample has 700,000 to 850,000 distinct CDR3 sequences, around 15% seen once. Source: PBMCs, mostly from graft donor cells, taken 360 days after TCRalphabeta/CD19-depleted stem cell transplant. Every receptor here comes from a male patient aged 10 to 17 who had a stem cell transplant for acute lymphoblastic leukemia, so the T cells may come from the graft donor.

The CDR3 nucleotides are TGCAGTGCCCGCCCAGGGGGTCAGCCCCAGCATTTT. Translation: CSARPGGQPQHF. V and J are TRBV20-1 and TRBJ1-5, with 7 bases that match TRBD1. CDR3 length: 12 residues. J gave up 6 bases and V 6 bases, and 5 bases lay outside the gene matches. Germline V gene lookup returns CDR1 DFQATT and CDR2 SNEGSKA (reference sequence).

This clonotype occurred a few times. The chain has TRBV7-6 and TRBJ2-1; 8 bases match TRBD2. After removal of 1 base from V and 7 bases from J, the junction contained 9 bases not matched to a gene. This CDR3 spans 16 amino acids. Germline CDR1 SGHVS, CDR2 FNYEAQ. CDR3 amino acids: CASSLVQAGVLNEQFF. DNA for the CDR3: TGTGCCAGCAGCTTAGTCCAAGCGGGAGTTCTAAATGAGCAGTTCTTC.

This clonotype appeared a few times. The chain employs TRBV25-1 and TRBJ2-2; D remains ambiguous. The V end was cut by 5 bases, the J end by 9 bases, with 10 bases between. CDR3 size: 12 residues. Germline V gene sequence: CDR1 MGHDK, CDR2 SYGVNS. CDR3 sequence (DNA): TGTGCCAGCAGTCCCCAATTCCGGGAGCTGTTTTTT. Translating it yields CASSPQFRELFF.

As concerns this clonotype: At one end, the junction sequence differs from germline, possibly due to a read error. V usage is TRBV3-1 and J usage is TRBJ2-1, with D perhaps matching TRBD2 (6 bases). This CDR3 is 16 amino acids long. Germline V gene lookup returns CDR1 LGHDT and CDR2 YNNKEL (reference sequence). The CDR3 loop is CACSQDAGPPYNEQFF. CDR3 in DNA: TGTGCCTGCAGCCAAGATGCGGGGCCCCCCTACAATGAGCAGTTCTTC.

This clonotype was counted at least ten times. V is TRBV7-9 and J is TRBJ2-7; 7 positions match TRBD2. The junction had 14 bases not matched to a gene; V was cut back by 9 bases and J by 0 bases. The CDR3 is 16 residues long. Germline V gene sequence: CDR1 SEHNR, CDR2 FQNEAQ (reference sequence). DNA for the CDR3: TGTGCCAGTTTCCTCGACGGGCTAGCGGACTCCTACGAGCAGTACTTC. Translating it yields CASFLDGLADSYEQYF.

V usage is TRBV24-1 and J usage is TRBJ2-1; D may be TRBD1 (5 bases). Trimming removed 3 bases at V and 5 bases at J, with 7 bases between. This CDR3 spans 13 amino acids. Germline V lookup: CDR1 KGHDR, CDR2 SFDVKD. CDR3 sequence (DNA): TGTGCCACCAGTGATCCGACAGACAATGAGCAGTTCTTC. It translates to CATSDPTDNEQFF.

Only a few counts were recorded for this clonotype. The chain couples TRBV6-6 to TRBJ2-1; maybe TRBD2 (5 bases). CDR1 is MNHNY and CDR2 is SVGAGI in the germline V gene (reference sequence). Trimming pared 2 bases from V and 6 bases from J, leaving 8 bases between. CDR3 length: 13 residues. CDR3 nucleotides: TGTGCCAGCAGTTACCTAGCCGCCAATGAGCAGTTCTTC. It encodes CASSYLAANEQFF.

The sample holds a few counts of this clonotype. The genes are TRBV7-3 and TRBJ2-5; D may match TRBD1 or TRBD2 (5 bases each). Germline V gives CDR1 SGHTA, CDR2 FQGTGA. This CDR3 has 15 amino acids. V was trimmed by 2 bases and J by 1 base, leaving 11 bases between them. CDR3 nucleotide sequence: TGTGCCAGCAGCTTAGGACCGGGGCTCCAAGAGACCCAGTACTTC. Translation: CASSLGPGLQETQYF.

The chain couples TRBV5-1 to TRBJ2-3; 8 bases map to TRBD2. Germline loops: CDR1 SGHRS, CDR2 YFSETQ. This CDR3 contains 17 residues. With 0 bases clipped from V and 2 bases from J, the junction kept 8 bases outside the gene matches. The CDR3 loop is CASSLGLAGSLTDTQYF. CDR3 DNA: TGCGCCAGCAGCTTGGGCCTAGCGGGTTCGCTCACAGATACGCAGTATTTT. The full variable domain, with the rest looked up from reference TRBV5-1 and TRBJ2-3, is KAGVTQTPRYLIKTRGQQVTLSCSPISGHRSVSWYQQTPGQGLQFLFEYFSETQRNKGNFPGRFSGRQFSNSRSEMNVSTLELGDSALYLCASSLGLAGSLTDTQYFGPGTRLTVL.

The chain uses TRBV12-3 or TRBV12-4 and TRBJ1-1; TRBD1 might be the D (6 bases). Between the trimmed V and J ends, which lost 3 bases and 3 bases, there was a span of 20 bases. The CDR3 is 17 residues long. The CDR3: CASSFKVWGGPYTEAFF. Here the CDR3 DNA reads TGTGCCAGCAGTTTCAAGGTATGGGGGGGGCCATACACTGAAGCTTTCTTT.

A few counts support this clonotype. J is TRBJ2-5 and V is TRBV7-6, with unresolved D. Germline loops: CDR1 SGHVS, CDR2 FNYEAQ. The CDR3 is made up of 12 amino acids. V lost 6 bases, J lost 3 bases, and 8 bases lay in between. Here the CDR3 DNA reads TGTGCCAGCAGGGGTGGCAAAGAGACCCAGTACTTC. Protein sequence: CASRGGKETQYF. Combining the CDR3 with reference TRBV7-6 and TRBJ2-5 gives the whole variable domain GAGVSQSPRYKVTKRGQDVALRCDPISGHVSLYWYRQALGQGPEFLTYFNYEAQQDKSGLPNDRFSAERPEGSISTLTIQRTEQRDSAMYRCASRGGKETQYFGPGTRLLVL.

This clonotype has at least ten counts. The chain is built from TRBV6-1 and TRBJ2-7; D possibly uses TRBD1 or TRBD2 (5 bases each). CDR1 and CDR2 from the germline V gene are MNHNS and SASEGT. Trimming took 6 bases from V and 3 from J, leaving 21 bases between them. CDR3 length: 16 residues. CDR3 nucleotides: TGTGCCAGCAGCTCGTACCCAGGGAGTTTAAGCTACGAGCAGTACTTC. Its protein is CASSSYPGSLSYEQYF.

This clonotype came up a few times. The chain carries TRBV21-1 and TRBJ2-3; the tabulated D call, TRBD1, remains unverified against the DNA. TRBV21-1 is recorded as a pseudogene. The CDR3 is made up of 15 amino acids. Written as DNA, the CDR3 is TGTGCCCCGTCGATCAGGCCGAGGGGCTTTGATACGCAGTATTTT. This encodes CAPSIRPRGFDTQYF.

This clonotype was counted at least ten times. The V call is TRBV5-6, the J call TRBJ2-7; a weak D match, TRBD1 (6 bases). The CDR3 spans 14 residues. CDR1 and CDR2 (germline): SGHDT, YYEEEE. Trimming removed 2 bases from V and 3 bases from J, with 12 bases in between. The CDR3 spells CASSFLDRYYEQYF. In DNA form, the CDR3 reads TGTGCCAGCAGCTTCCTGGACAGATACTACGAGCAGTACTTC.

This clonotype was counted between two and nine times. V gene TRBV12-3 or TRBV12-4 combines with J gene TRBJ2-3, with D perhaps matching TRBD1 (5 bases). The CDR3 is 12 amino acids. Trimming cost V 6 bases and J 2 bases, with 6 bases left between them. The CDR3, as DNA: TGTGCCAGCAGGGACAACACAGATACGCAGTATTTT. Protein product: CASRDNTDTQYF.

This clonotype came up a few times. CDR3 in amino acids: CASTQGQGLEVQYF. Written as DNA, the CDR3 is TGTGCCAGCACGCAGGGACAGGGGCTCGAGGTGCAGTACTTC. The genes are TRBV28 and TRBJ2-7; TRBD1 agrees at 10 bases. CDR1 MDHEN and CDR2 SYDVKM come from the germline V gene. The CDR3 covers 14 residues. Trimming took 7 bases from V and 9 from J; bases not matched to a gene: 12.

CDR3 in amino acids: CASKFQLNSGNTIYF. CDR3 DNA sequence: TGTGCCAGCAAGTTTCAGCTTAACTCTGGAAACACCATATATTTT. This chain uses TRBV2 with TRBJ1-3, with D unclear. Germline V gene data show CDR1 as SNHLY and CDR2 as FYNNEI. V lost 7 bases, J lost 0 bases, and 13 bases lay in between. The CDR3 contains 15 residues.

The chain combines TRBV6-1 with TRBJ1-4; 7 nucleotides agree with TRBD1. This CDR3 comprises 15 residues. From germline, CDR1 is MNHNS and CDR2 SASEGT. J was trimmed by 7 bases and V by 4 bases; bases with no gene match: 9. The CDR3 nucleotides read TGTGCCAGCAGTGTAAACCGGGACAGAAGTGAAAAACTGTTTTTT. Translated, it gives CASSVNRDRSEKLFF.

This clonotype was seen a handful of times. This chain links TRBV7-8 with TRBJ1-2; D unresolved. Germline values: CDR1 SGHVS, CDR2 FQNEAQ. The CDR3 has 16 residues. The germline V and J ends were trimmed by 1 base and 1 base, with 13 bases remaining between them. The CDR3 here is CASSLVHSGSNYGYTF. The CDR3 bases are TGTGCCAGCAGCTTAGTCCACTCAGGAAGTAACTATGGCTACACCTTC.

This clonotype occurred a few times. CDR3 coding DNA: TGCGCCAGCAGCGGGACAGGGATGAACTACGAGCAGTACTTC. It encodes CASSGTGMNYEQYF. V and J are TRBV5-1 and TRBJ2-7; 9 bases line up with TRBD1. From germline, CDR1 is SGHRS and CDR2 YFSETQ. The CDR3 contains 14 residues. The V and J ends lost 4 bases and 3 bases, in that order; junction bases with no gene match: 5.

This clonotype has a handful of counts. V is TRBV2 and J is TRBJ2-1; D might be TRBD2 (6 bases). The CDR3 is 16 residues long. CDR1 is SNHLY and CDR2 is FYNNEI in the germline V gene. V lost 7 bases and J 5 bases, leaving 21 bases between the germline ends. The CDR3 reads CASKRRGSPRDNEQFF. For the CDR3, the DNA is TGTGCCAGCAAGAGACGGGGGTCCCCTAGAGACAATGAGCAGTTCTTC.

The chain joins TRBV12-3 or TRBV12-4 to TRBJ2-5; D may be TRBD1 (7 bases). The CDR3 covers 15 residues. Trimming took 2 bases from V and 2 from J, leaving 12 bases between them. This chain's CDR3 is CASSLQGGQQETQYF. In DNA form, the CDR3 reads TGTGCCAGCAGTTTACAGGGGGGACAACAAGAGACCCAGTACTTC.

The chain has TRBV29-1 and TRBJ2-3; D is unresolved. V was clipped by 4 bases and J by 3 bases, with 14 bases between them. CDR3 length: 14 amino acids. Germline CDR1 reads SQVTM; CDR2 reads ANQGSEA. The DNA for the CDR3 is TGCAGCGTTGGGGCCATATTGAGGACAGATACGCAGTATTTT. Translating gives CSVGAILRTDTQYF.

The DNA for the CDR3 is TGTGCCACCAGTGATCCTAATGAGCAGTTCTTC. Amino acids: CATSDPNEQFF. The chain is built from TRBV24-1 and TRBJ2-1; D not resolved. The CDR3 extends over 11 amino acids. The germline V gene has CDR1 KGHDR and CDR2 SFDVKD. The germline V and J ends were trimmed by 3 bases and 7 bases, with 3 bases remaining between them.

This clonotype has more than one count but fewer than ten. The V and J genes are TRBV6-2 or TRBV6-3 and TRBJ2-7, with TRBD2 as a possible D gene (6 bases). The CDR3 covers 14 residues. Germline V gene lookup returns CDR1 MNHEY and CDR2 SVGEGT. V dropped 3 bases and J dropped 3 bases, with 12 bases sitting between them. This CDR3 reads CASSYLLALYEQYF. CDR3 bases: TGTGCCAGCAGTTATTTACTAGCCCTCTACGAGCAGTACTTC.

The CDR3 is CASSVVLGISYNSPLHF. The DNA for the CDR3 is TGTGCCAGCAGCGTGGTGCTGGGAATCTCCTATAATTCACCCCTCCACTTT. V usage is TRBV3-1 and J usage is TRBJ1-6; D remains unclear. Per the germline V gene, CDR1 is LGHDT and CDR2 is YNNKEL (reference sequence). This CDR3 has 17 residues. Trimming cost V 5 bases and J 0 bases, with 14 bases left between them.

This clonotype occurred a few times. V usage is TRBV20-1 and J usage is TRBJ2-2; D may be TRBD1 or TRBD2 (5 bases each). V was shortened by 5 bases and J by 6 bases, with 13 bases between the two germline ends. The germline gives CDR1 DFQATT, CDR2 SNEGSKA (reference sequence). The CDR3 contains 13 residues. CDR3 sequence (DNA): TGCAGTGCTTCCCCCCCGGGGCCCGGGGAGCTGTTTTTT. It specifies CSASPPGPGELFF.

This clonotype was counted many times. CDR3 in DNA: TGCGCCAGCAGCTTGTTCGGGACAGATGAAAAACTGTTTTTT. This sequence encodes CASSLFGTDEKLFF. The chain joins TRBV5-1 to TRBJ1-4; TRBD1 matches at 7 bases. The length of the CDR3 is 14 residues. Unmatched junction bases numbered 3, after V lost 1 base and J lost 6 bases. CDR1 and CDR2 from the germline V gene are SGHRS and YFSETQ.

This chain links TRBV20-1 with TRBJ2-7; D is ambiguous. This CDR3 region has 12 residues. The V gene's germline CDR1 is DFQATT and CDR2 SNEGSKA (reference sequence). Trimming stripped 0 bases from V and 7 bases from J, with 10 bases between. The CDR3 protein is CSARDPPSEQYF. The CDR3 DNA reads TGCAGTGCTAGAGATCCCCCCTCTGAGCAGTACTTC.